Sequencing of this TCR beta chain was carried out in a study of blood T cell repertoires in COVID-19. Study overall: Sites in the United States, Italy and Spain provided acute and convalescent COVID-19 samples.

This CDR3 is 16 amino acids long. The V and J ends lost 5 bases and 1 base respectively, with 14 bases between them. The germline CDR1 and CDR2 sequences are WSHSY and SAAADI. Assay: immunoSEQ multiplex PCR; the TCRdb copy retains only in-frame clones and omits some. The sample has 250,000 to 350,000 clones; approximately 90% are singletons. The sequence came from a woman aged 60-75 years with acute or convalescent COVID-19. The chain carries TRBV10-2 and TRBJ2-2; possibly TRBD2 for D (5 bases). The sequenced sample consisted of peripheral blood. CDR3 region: CASSSTGGLNTGELFF. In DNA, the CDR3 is TGCGCCAGCAGTTCCACTGGCGGACTGAACACCGGGGAGCTGTTTTTT.